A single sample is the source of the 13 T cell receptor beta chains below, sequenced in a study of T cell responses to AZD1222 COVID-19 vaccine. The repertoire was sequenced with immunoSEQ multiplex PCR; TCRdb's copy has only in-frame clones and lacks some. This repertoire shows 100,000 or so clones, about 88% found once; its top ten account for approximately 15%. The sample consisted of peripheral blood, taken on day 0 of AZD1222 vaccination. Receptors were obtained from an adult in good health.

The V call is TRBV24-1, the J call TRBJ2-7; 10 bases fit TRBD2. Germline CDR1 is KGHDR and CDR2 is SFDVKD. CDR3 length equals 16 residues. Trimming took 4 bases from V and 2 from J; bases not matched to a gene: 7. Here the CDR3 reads CATSDIPGLATYEQYF. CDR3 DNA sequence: TGTGCCACCAGTGACATACCGGGACTAGCGACCTACGAGCAGTACTTC.

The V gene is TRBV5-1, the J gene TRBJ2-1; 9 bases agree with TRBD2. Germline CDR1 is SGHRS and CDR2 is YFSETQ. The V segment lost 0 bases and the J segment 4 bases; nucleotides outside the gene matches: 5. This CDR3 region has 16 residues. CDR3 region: CASSLAAGGSYNEQFF. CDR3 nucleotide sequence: TGCGCCAGCAGCTTGGCGGCGGGAGGGTCTTACAATGAGCAGTTCTTC. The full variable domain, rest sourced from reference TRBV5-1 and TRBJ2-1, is KAGVTQTPRYLIKTRGQQVTLSCSPISGHRSVSWYQQTPGQGLQFLFEYFSETQRNKGNFPGRFSGRQFSNSRSEMNVSTLELGDSALYLCASSLAAGGSYNEQFFGPGTRLTVL.

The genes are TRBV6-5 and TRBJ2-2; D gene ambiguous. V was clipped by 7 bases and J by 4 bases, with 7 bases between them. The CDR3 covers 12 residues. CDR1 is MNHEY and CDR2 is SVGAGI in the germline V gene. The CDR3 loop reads CASKLLTGELFF. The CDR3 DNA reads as TGTGCCAGCAAACTACTCACCGGGGAGCTGTTTTTT.

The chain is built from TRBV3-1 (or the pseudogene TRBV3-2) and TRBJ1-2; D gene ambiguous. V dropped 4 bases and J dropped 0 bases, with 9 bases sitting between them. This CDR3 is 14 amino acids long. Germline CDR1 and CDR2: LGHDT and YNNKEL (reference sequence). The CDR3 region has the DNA TGTGCCAGCAGCCCGGACGTATCTAACTATGGCTACACCTTC. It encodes CASSPDVSNYGYTF.

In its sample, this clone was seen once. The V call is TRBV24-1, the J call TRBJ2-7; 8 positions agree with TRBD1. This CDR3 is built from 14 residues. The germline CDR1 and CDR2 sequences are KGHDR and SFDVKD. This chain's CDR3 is CCHFRQGRNYEQYF. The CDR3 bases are TGTTGCCACTTCCGACAGGGGCGGAACTACGAGCAGTACTTC.

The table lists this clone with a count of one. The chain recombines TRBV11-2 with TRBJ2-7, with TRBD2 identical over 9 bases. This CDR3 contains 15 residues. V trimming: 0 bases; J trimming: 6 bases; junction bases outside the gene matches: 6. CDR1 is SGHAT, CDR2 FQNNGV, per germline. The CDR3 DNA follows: TGTGCCAGCAGCTTAGATTGGCTAGCGGGACCCGAGCAGTACTTC. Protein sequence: CASSLDWLAGPEQYF.

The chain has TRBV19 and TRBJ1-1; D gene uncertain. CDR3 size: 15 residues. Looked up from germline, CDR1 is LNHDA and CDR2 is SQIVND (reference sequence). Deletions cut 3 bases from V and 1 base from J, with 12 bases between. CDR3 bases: TGTGCCAGTAGTATTTTGGGCGGCCGGAACACTGAAGCTTTCTTT. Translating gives CASSILGGRNTEAFF.

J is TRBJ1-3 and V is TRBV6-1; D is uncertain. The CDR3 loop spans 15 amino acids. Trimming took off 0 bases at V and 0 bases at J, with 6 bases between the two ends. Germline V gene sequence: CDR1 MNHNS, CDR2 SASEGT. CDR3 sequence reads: CASSEALGSGNTIYF. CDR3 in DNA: TGTGCCAGCAGTGAAGCACTCGGCTCTGGAAACACCATATATTTT.

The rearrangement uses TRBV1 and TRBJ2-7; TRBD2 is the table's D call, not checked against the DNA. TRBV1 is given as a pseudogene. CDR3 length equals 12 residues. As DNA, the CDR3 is TGCACCACCAATCGAGCGCAGTACGAGCAGTACTTC. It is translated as CTTNRAQYEQYF.

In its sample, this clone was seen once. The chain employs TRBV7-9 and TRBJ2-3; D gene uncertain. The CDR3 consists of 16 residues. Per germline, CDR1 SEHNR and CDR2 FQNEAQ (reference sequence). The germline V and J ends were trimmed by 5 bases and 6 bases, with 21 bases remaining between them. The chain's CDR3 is CASSPSVLPKADTQYF. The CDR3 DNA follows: TGTGCCAGCAGCCCATCGGTCCTCCCGAAGGCGGATACGCAGTATTTT.

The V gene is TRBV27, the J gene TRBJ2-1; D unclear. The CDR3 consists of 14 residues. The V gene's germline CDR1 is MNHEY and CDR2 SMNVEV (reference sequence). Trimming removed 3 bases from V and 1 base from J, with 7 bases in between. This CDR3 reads CASSFADSYNEQFF. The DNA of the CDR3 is TGTGCCAGCAGTTTCGCGGATTCCTACAATGAGCAGTTCTTC.

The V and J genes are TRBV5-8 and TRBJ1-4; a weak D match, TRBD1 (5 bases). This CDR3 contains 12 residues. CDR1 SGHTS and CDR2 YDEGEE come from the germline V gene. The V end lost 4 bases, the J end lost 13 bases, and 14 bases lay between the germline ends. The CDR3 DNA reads TGTGCCAGCAGCGCCACGGGGGTAGGACTGTTTTTT. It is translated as CASSATGVGLFF.

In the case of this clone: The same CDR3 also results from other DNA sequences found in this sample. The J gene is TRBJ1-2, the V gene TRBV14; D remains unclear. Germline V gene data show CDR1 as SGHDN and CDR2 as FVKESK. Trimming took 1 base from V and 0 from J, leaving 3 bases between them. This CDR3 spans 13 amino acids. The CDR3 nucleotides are TGTGCCAGCAGCCAAGGGACTAACTATGGCTACACCTTC. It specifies CASSQGTNYGYTF.